One sample yielded the 31 T cell receptor beta chains listed below, sequenced in a study of blood T cell repertoires in COVID-19. Sequencing was performed with immunoSEQ multiplex PCR; in TCRdb, only in-frame clones are kept and a portion is missing. The table records some 22,000 clones, about 88% of them present only once. What was sequenced was peripheral blood. The receptors derive from a human donor with active COVID-19. The donor label of this sample is uncertain.

This clone was counted a few times. This chain joins TRBV6-2 or TRBV6-3 and TRBJ1-5, with D unclear. Between the trimmed V and J ends, which lost 0 bases and 2 bases, there was a span of 14 bases. There are 17 residues in the CDR3. Germline CDR1 reads MNHEY; CDR2 reads SVGEGT. CDR3 protein: CASSYSNGESGNQPQHF. The CDR3 region has the DNA TGTGCCAGCAGTTACTCGAACGGGGAGTCGGGCAATCAGCCCCAGCATTTT.

This chain joins TRBV28 and TRBJ1-5; D is perhaps TRBD1 (6 bases). The V end lost 5 bases, the J end lost 5 bases, and 13 bases lay between the germline ends. The germline gives CDR1 MDHEN, CDR2 SYDVKM. CDR3 size: 14 residues. The CDR3 bases are TGTGCCAGCAGTCTGGGGGGGGCTGATCAGCCCCAGCATTTT. This sequence encodes CASSLGGADQPQHF.

This clone is large within its sample. The V call is TRBV7-2, the J call TRBJ2-7; D is undetermined. The V gene lost 1 base and the J gene lost 2 bases, with 6 bases spanning the gap. This CDR3 has 13 residues. From germline, CDR1 is SGHTA and CDR2 FQGNSA. CDR3 nucleotide sequence: TGTGCCAGCAGCTTAGAGAGTACCTACGAGCAGTACTTC. Translating it yields CASSLESTYEQYF.

This sequence joins TRBV29-1 and TRBJ1-1; TRBD1 matches at 8 bases. The V gene end was trimmed by 4 bases and the J gene end by 1 base; junction bases not matched to a gene: 5. The germline gives CDR1 SQVTM, CDR2 ANQGSEA. The length of the CDR3 is 14 residues. CDR3 loop: CSVGTGSKNTEAFF. The CDR3 nucleotides are TGCAGCGTTGGGACAGGGAGTAAGAACACTGAAGCTTTCTTT.

The chain combines TRBV19 with TRBJ2-7; weak D call: TRBD1 (6 bases). Trimming took 3 bases from V and 0 from J, leaving 9 bases between them. The CDR3 spans 14 residues. The germline gives CDR1 LNHDA, CDR2 SQIVND (reference sequence). The CDR3 region is CASSIQGSSYEQYF. The CDR3, as DNA: TGTGCCAGTAGTATCCAGGGGAGCTCCTACGAGCAGTACTTC.

The genes are TRBV3-1 (or the pseudogene TRBV3-2) and TRBJ1-6; a possible D gene is TRBD1 (5 bases). V lost 7 bases and J 9 bases, leaving 22 bases between the germline ends. The CDR3 totals 16 residues. Germline V CDR1 and CDR2: LGHDT, YNNKEL (reference sequence). The CDR3 coding sequence is TGTGCCAGCACCCCCTGGGGGGGTGGCTCGCGTTCACCCCTCCACTTT. It encodes CASTPWGGGSRSPLHF.

J is TRBJ2-7 and V is TRBV11-2, with D perhaps TRBD2 (5 bases). V gave up 0 bases and J gave up 1 base, with 10 bases separating them. The CDR3 has 15 amino acids. The germline V gene encodes CDR1 SGHAT and CDR2 FQNNGV. CDR3 in DNA: TGTGCCAGCAGCTTAGACCTCGGGGATTCCTACGAGCAGTACTTC. Protein: CASSLDLGDSYEQYF.

This clone was recorded only once. The V and J genes are TRBV6-5 and TRBJ2-1, with 9 bases fitting TRBD1. The germline V gene has CDR1 MNHEY and CDR2 SVGAGI. V gave up 5 bases and J gave up 7 bases; unmatched junction bases: 9. The CDR3 contains 15 residues. CDR3 sequence: CASSLLTGGDNEQFF. The CDR3 region has the DNA TGTGCCAGCAGTCTATTGACAGGGGGAGATAATGAGCAGTTCTTC.

The chain joins TRBV15 to TRBJ1-2; D possibly corresponds to TRBD1 (5 bases). With 2 bases removed from V and 3 bases from J, the gap between germline ends came to 7 bases. Looked up from germline, CDR1 is LNHNV and CDR2 is YYDKDF (reference sequence). The length of the CDR3 is 13 residues. This CDR3 is CATSRQGDYGYTF. CDR3 nucleotide sequence: TGTGCCACCAGCAGACAGGGCGACTATGGCTACACCTTC. The variable domain in full, with the rest retrieved from reference TRBV15 and TRBJ1-2, is DAMVIQNPRYQVTQFGKPVTLSCSQTLNHNVMYWYQQKSSQAPKLLFHYYDKDFNNEADTPDNFQSRRPNTSFCFLDIRSPGLGDTAMYLCATSRQGDYGYTFGSGTRLTVV.

The gene calls are TRBV7-2 and TRBJ1-5; unclear D gene. The V gene lost 7 bases and the J gene lost 6 bases, with 19 bases spanning the gap. Germline assignment: CDR1 SGHTA and CDR2 FQGNSA. The CDR3 extends over 15 amino acids. CDR3 bases: TGTGCCAGCACCCAAACTCAGGTTTTAGGTCAGCCCCAGCATTTT. This encodes CASTQTQVLGQPQHF.

The V and J genes are TRBV3-1 (or the pseudogene TRBV3-2) and TRBJ2-3; possible D gene TRBD2, 7 bases. The CDR3 runs to 15 residues. V was pared by 4 bases and J by 4 bases, with 15 bases between. Germline V gives CDR1 LGHDT, CDR2 YNNKEL (reference sequence). CDR3: CASSPRGGASDTQYF. The DNA for the CDR3 is TGTGCCAGCAGCCCAAGGGGGGGGGCCTCAGATACGCAGTATTTT.

This clone turned up a few times. The J gene is TRBJ1-5, the V gene TRBV19, with D tentatively TRBD1 (6 bases). CDR3 length: 14 residues. Trimming stripped 11 bases from V and 2 bases from J, with 16 bases between. Germline lookup yields CDR1 LNHDA and CDR2 SQIVND (reference sequence). The CDR3 sequence is CASSMDSGNQPQHF. CDR3 coding DNA: TGTGCCTCTTCTATGGACAGCGGCAATCAGCCCCAGCATTTT.

This sequence joins TRBV7-2 and TRBJ2-3; a weak D match, TRBD2 (5 bases). CDR1 and CDR2 from the germline V gene are SGHTA and FQGNSA. The CDR3 sequence is 15 residues long. Trimming shortened V by 1 base and J by 0 bases, and 8 bases separated the two germline ends. As DNA, the CDR3 is TGTGCCAGCAGCTTAGACGGGGTGAGCACAGATACGCAGTATTTT. It yields the protein CASSLDGVSTDTQYF.

This clone was observed a few times. The chain joins TRBV6-5 to TRBJ1-6, with 9 nucleotides matching TRBD1. The CDR3 is 14 amino acids. The junction had 9 bases not matched to a gene; V was cut back by 6 bases and J by 12 bases. Per the germline V gene, CDR1 is MNHEY and CDR2 is SVGAGI. Here the CDR3 reads CASSRGQGEGPLHF. DNA of the CDR3: TGTGCCAGCAGCCGGGGACAGGGCGAGGGACCCCTCCACTTT.

This chain uses TRBV3-1 (or the pseudogene TRBV3-2) with TRBJ1-2; 7 nucleotides agree with TRBD1. The length of the CDR3 is 14 residues. Germline V gives CDR1 LGHDT, CDR2 YNNKEL (reference sequence). Losses at the gene ends were 4 bases for V and 1 base for J; bases not matched to a gene: 3. The CDR3 DNA is TGTGCCAGCAGCCTTACAGGGGTTAACTATGGCTACACCTTC. Translated: CASSLTGVNYGYTF.

This rearrangement joins TRBV5-4 to TRBJ2-4; weak D call: TRBD2 (6 bases). The V end was cut by 5 bases, the J end by 8 bases, with 17 bases between. CDR1 is SGHNT and CDR2 is YYREEE in the germline V gene (reference sequence). The CDR3 length is 14 residues. Here the CDR3 reads CASRKDWGEDIQYF. CDR3 coding DNA: TGTGCCAGCAGGAAGGACTGGGGGGAAGACATTCAGTACTTC.

The chain is built from TRBV7-6 and TRBJ2-7; perhaps TRBD1 as D (5 bases). The CDR3 extends over 15 amino acids. V was cut by 1 base and J by 4 bases, with 14 bases left in between. Per the germline V gene, CDR1 is SGHVS and CDR2 is FNYEAQ. CDR3 in amino acids: CASSLERGSGYEQYF. CDR3 DNA sequence: TGTGCCAGCAGCTTAGAAAGGGGTAGTGGGTACGAGCAGTACTTC.

The CDR3 loop is CATSDPGTTNEQFF. DNA for the CDR3: TGTGCCACCAGTGATCCCGGGACTACCAATGAGCAGTTCTTC. The V and J genes are TRBV24-1 and TRBJ2-1; the match to TRBD2 covers 7 bases. The CDR3 spans 14 residues. Losses at the gene ends were 3 bases for V and 6 bases for J; bases not matched to a gene: 4. CDR1 and CDR2 (germline): KGHDR, SFDVKD.

This rearrangement joins TRBV7-9 to TRBJ2-1; 7 positions match TRBD1. Germline assignment: CDR1 SEHNR and CDR2 FQNEAQ (reference sequence). The CDR3 consists of 12 residues. The V gene end was trimmed by 5 bases and the J gene end by 7 bases; junction bases not matched to a gene: 2. CDR3 bases: TGTGCCAGCAGCCAGGGGGAGAATGAGCAGTTCTTC. Translation: CASSQGENEQFF.

CDR3 bases: TGTGCCAGTAGGTCCGGGACAGGTACCGACGAGCAGTACTTC. Translation: CASRSGTGTDEQYF. The V gene is TRBV19, the J gene TRBJ2-7; 8 bases are a match to TRBD1. Per the germline V gene, CDR1 is LNHDA and CDR2 is SQIVND (reference sequence). Trimming took 6 bases from V and 5 from J; bases not matched to a gene: 9. This CDR3 comprises 14 residues. Using reference TRBV19 and TRBJ2-7 for the parts outside the CDR3, the full variable domain is DGGITQSPKYLFRKEGQNVTLSCEQNLNHDAMYWYRQDPGQGLRLIYYSQIVNDFQKGDIAEGYSVSREKKESFPLTVTSAQKNPTAFYLCASRSGTGTDEQYFGPGTRLTVT.

V and J are TRBV6-1 and TRBJ2-1; no reliable D call. The CDR3 is 14 residues long. Trimming cost V 3 bases and J 7 bases, with 13 bases left between them. CDR1 is MNHNS, CDR2 SASEGT, per germline. This CDR3 reads CASSELARLNEQFF. For the CDR3, the DNA is TGTGCCAGCAGTGAGTTGGCTCGTTTAAATGAGCAGTTCTTC.

This chain links TRBV19 with TRBJ1-5; TRBD1 matches 7 bases. After removal of 9 bases from V and 0 bases from J, the junction contained 2 bases not matched to a gene. This CDR3 spans 13 amino acids. Germline assignment: CDR1 LNHDA and CDR2 SQIVND (reference sequence). CDR3 sequence: CASDRVSNQPQHF. The CDR3 DNA reads as TGTGCCAGCGACAGGGTTAGCAATCAGCCCCAGCATTTT.

The chain links TRBV27 to TRBJ1-3, with 7 bases lining up with TRBD1. The V gene's germline CDR1 is MNHEY and CDR2 SMNVEV (reference sequence). CDR3 length equals 14 residues. The trim removed 5 bases at V and 0 bases at J, leaving 1 base unmatched. The CDR3 is CASSHRGSGNTIYF. CDR3 DNA sequence: TGTGCCAGCAGTCACAGGGGCTCTGGAAACACCATATATTTT.

The J gene is TRBJ2-5, the V gene TRBV28; D is possibly TRBD1 (5 bases). The CDR3 is 12 residues long. Looked up from germline, CDR1 is MDHEN and CDR2 is SYDVKM. V was cut by 5 bases and J by 5 bases, with 9 bases left in between. CDR3 region: CASSQGLETQYF. CDR3 nucleotide sequence: TGTGCCAGCAGTCAGGGTTTGGAGACCCAGTACTTC.

This chain connects TRBV2 to TRBJ2-7; tentative D call: TRBD1 (5 bases). CDR3 length equals 13 residues. CDR1 and CDR2 (germline): SNHLY, FYNNEI. The V and J ends lost 8 bases and 1 base respectively, with 12 bases between them. The CDR3 sequence is CASGASGSYEQYF. The CDR3 coding sequence is TGTGCCAGCGGGGCTTCCGGATCCTACGAGCAGTACTTC.

This clone was seen a single time. V is TRBV2 and J is TRBJ1-5; 9 nucleotides line up with TRBD1. This CDR3 has 18 amino acids. Germline V gene data show CDR1 as SNHLY and CDR2 as FYNNEI. Trimming cost V 3 bases and J 1 base; bases outside gene matches: 10. CDR3 coding DNA: TGTGCCAGCAGTGAGTTGACAGGGGGAAGGGTAAGCAATCAGCCCCAGCATTTT. Its translation: CASSELTGGRVSNQPQHF.

The chain uses TRBV24-1 and TRBJ2-1; 9 positions match TRBD1. The CDR3 is made up of 15 amino acids. Unmatched junction bases numbered 5, after V lost 4 bases and J lost 5 bases. Germline V CDR1 and CDR2: KGHDR, SFDVKD. The CDR3 sequence is CATSETGGPNNEQFF. The DNA of the CDR3 is TGTGCCACCAGTGAGACAGGGGGGCCCAACAATGAGCAGTTCTTC.

The CDR3 region is CASSRGQKNTGELFF. In nucleotides, the CDR3 is TGTGCCAGCAGCCGGGGACAGAAAAACACCGGGGAGCTGTTTTTT. The chain carries TRBV4-2 and TRBJ2-2, with TRBD1 matching 7 bases. The J segment lost 2 bases and the V segment lost 4 bases, leaving 4 bases of the junction unmatched. Germline loops: CDR1 LGHNA, CDR2 YNFKEQ. The CDR3 consists of 15 residues.

The rearrangement links TRBV18 to TRBJ1-1; 8 nucleotides align to TRBD1. This CDR3 is built from 16 residues. With 3 bases clipped from V and 0 bases from J, the junction kept 6 bases outside the gene matches. From germline, CDR1 is KGHSH and CDR2 LQKENI. The CDR3 sequence is CASSPGTGGMNTEAFF. The CDR3 DNA reads as TGTGCCAGCTCACCTGGGACAGGCGGCATGAACACTGAAGCTTTCTTT. Using reference TRBV18 and TRBJ1-1 for the parts outside the CDR3, the full variable domain is NAGVMQNPRHLVRRRGQEARLRCSPMKGHSHVYWYRQLPEEGLKFMVYLQKENIIDESGMPKERFSAEFPKEGPSILRIQQVVRGDSAAYFCASSPGTGGMNTEAFFGQGTRLTVV.

This chain links TRBV25-1 with TRBJ2-7, with TRBD2 identical over 9 bases. This CDR3 is built from 15 residues. Germline V gene sequence: CDR1 MGHDK, CDR2 SYGVNS. V gave up 8 bases and J gave up 2 bases; unmatched junction bases: 10. This CDR3 reads CASSSGASGAYEQYF. The CDR3 DNA reads TGTGCCAGCTCTTCCGGGGCTAGCGGGGCCTACGAGCAGTACTTC.

The CDR3, as DNA: TGTGCCAGCAGCCCCCAGCGGGGGTCAGATACGCAGTATTTT. Its protein is CASSPQRGSDTQYF. The chain uses TRBV7-3 and TRBJ2-3; 8 positions match TRBD2. J was trimmed by 4 bases and V by 5 bases; bases with no gene match: 5. In germline, CDR1 is SGHTA, CDR2 FQGTGA. The CDR3 has 14 amino acids.